This entry lists 10 T cell receptor beta chains sequenced from one sample in a study of identical twins. TCRdb independently ran MiXCR on the 5' RACE reads; one entry per CDR3 protein. The repertoire consists of about 220,000 distinct CDR3 sequences, with roughly 7.5% occurring once and the leading ten covering under 6%. This same sample was also taken into another study, of yellow fever vaccine responses in identical twins.

Sequenced sample: CD8+ T cells sorted from blood. The receptors originated from a woman between 18 and 29 years old in good health.

The genes are TRBV4-1 and TRBJ2-7; D gene uncertain. This CDR3 spans 14 amino acids. The V gene's germline CDR1 is MGHRA and CDR2 YSYEKL. V shed 0 bases and J shed 6 bases, with 12 bases lying between them. The chain's CDR3 is CASSQEGIVGEQYF. The CDR3 DNA is TGCGCCAGCAGCCAAGAGGGAATAGTGGGCGAGCAGTACTTC.

This clonotype was recorded a few times. In DNA form, the CDR3 reads TGCGCCAGCAGCCTAGTCGGACAGGGGACCTACGAGCAGTACTTC. It encodes CASSLVGQGTYEQYF. V is TRBV5-1 and J is TRBJ2-7, with TRBD1 identical over 9 bases. Germline CDR1 is SGHRS and CDR2 is YFSETQ. The trim removed 4 bases at V and 2 bases at J, leaving 7 bases unmatched. The CDR3 is 15 residues long.

This clonotype appeared a few times. It may be a read error: a sequence one base away is much more abundant. The J gene is TRBJ1-1, the V gene TRBV2, with D tentatively TRBD1 (5 bases). Germline lookup yields CDR1 SNHLY and CDR2 FYNNEI. The V end lost 3 bases, the J end lost 5 bases, and 7 bases lay between the germline ends. CDR3 length equals 12 residues. The CDR3, as DNA: TGTGCCAGCAGTGATGGGGGGACTGAAGCTTTCTTT. Translating it yields CASSDGGTEAFF.

This clonotype was recorded a few times. The rearrangement joins TRBV7-9 to TRBJ2-1; TRBD2 aligns across 9 bases. CDR3 length: 17 residues. Trimming at V came to 1 base and at J to 7 bases, leaving 11 bases not matched to a gene. CDR1 is SEHNR and CDR2 is FQNEAQ in the germline V gene (reference sequence). CDR3 residues: CASSLDFGGLARNEQFF. CDR3 sequence (DNA): TGTGCCAGCAGCTTAGATTTTGGGGGACTAGCTCGGAATGAGCAGTTCTTC.

This chain uses TRBV7-9 with TRBJ1-2; the match to TRBD1 covers 10 bases. The V gene end was trimmed by 0 bases and the J gene end by 6 bases; junction bases not matched to a gene: 7. The CDR3 consists of 16 residues. The V gene's germline CDR1 is SEHNR and CDR2 FQNEAQ (reference sequence). The CDR3 protein is CASSLAPGQGIDGYTF. The CDR3, as DNA: TGTGCCAGCAGCTTAGCGCCGGGACAGGGGATTGATGGCTACACCTTC.

This clonotype was picked up many times. The chain uses TRBV4-1 and TRBJ1-2, with a weak D call TRBD1 (6 bases). The CDR3 totals 11 residues. Germline CDR1 is MGHRA and CDR2 is YSYEKL. V was cut by 9 bases and J by 8 bases, with 13 bases left in between. Here the CDR3 DNA reads TGCGCCAGTACCGGGGGCCTCGGCTACACCTTC. Translated: CASTGGLGYTF.

This clonotype showed up many times. This rearrangement joins TRBV15 to TRBJ1-2; 7 bases agree with TRBD1. CDR3 length: 14 amino acids. The germline CDR1 and CDR2 sequences are LNHNV and YYDKDF (reference sequence). Trimming at V came to 0 bases and at J to 7 bases, leaving 5 bases not matched to a gene. This CDR3 reads CATSREQGVLGYTF. The CDR3 DNA reads as TGTGCCACCAGCAGAGAGCAGGGGGTGCTTGGCTACACCTTC.

This clonotype has ten or more counts. The J gene is TRBJ2-7, the V gene TRBV6-1; no reliable D call. Germline V gene data show CDR1 as MNHNS and CDR2 as SASEGT. The CDR3 runs 13 residues. Trimming pared 6 bases from V and 0 bases from J, leaving 9 bases between. Here the CDR3 reads CASSNGFSYEQYV. CDR3 DNA sequence: TGTGCCAGCAGCAACGGCTTCTCCTACGAGCAGTACGTC.

This clonotype has a count of ten or more. The rearrangement links TRBV20-1 to TRBJ2-1; 12 bases match TRBD2. The germline V gene encodes CDR1 DFQATT and CDR2 SNEGSKA (reference sequence). CDR3 length equals 15 residues. Trimming at V came to 6 bases and at J to 1 base, leaving 4 bases not matched to a gene. This CDR3 is CSAQGLAGSYNEQFF. The CDR3 DNA is TGCAGTGCCCAAGGACTAGCGGGGTCCTACAATGAGCAGTTCTTC.

The V and J genes are TRBV5-8 and TRBJ1-1, with a possible D match to TRBD1 (6 bases). Germline V lookup: CDR1 SGHTS, CDR2 YDEGEE. Trimming removed 3 bases at V and 6 bases at J, with 12 bases between. The CDR3 has 13 amino acids. CDR3 sequence (DNA): TGTGCCAGCAGCTACGACAGGATCCCTGAAGCTTTCTTT. This gives the protein CASSYDRIPEAFF.